The 26 T cell receptor beta chains given below trace back to one sample, sequenced in a study of monozygotic twins with inflammatory bowel disease. TCRdb reworked the 5' RACE reads into one entry per CDR3 protein, no DNA. Its table lists 330,000 or so distinct CDR3 sequences. The sequencing sample was made of blood. Receptors were obtained from a human donor with ulcerative colitis or Crohn's disease, or a healthy co-twin of an affected twin (not recorded which).

The chain employs TRBV2 and TRBJ1-1; the D gene TCRdb calls, TRBD1, cannot be checked with no DNA. Germline V lookup: CDR1 SNHLY, CDR2 FYNNEI. This CDR3 region has 12 residues. The CDR3 loop is CASPSGIAEAFF.

This chain joins TRBV29-1 and TRBJ1-1. The CDR3 contains 15 residues. Germline V gene sequence: CDR1 SQVTM, CDR2 ANQGSEA. This CDR3 reads CSVAVGRSMNTEAFF.

The chain recombines TRBV30 with TRBJ2-1; the TCRdb D gene call, TRBD1, has no DNA to confirm it. Germline V gives CDR1 GTSNPN, CDR2 SVGIG (reference sequence). The CDR3 extends over 13 amino acids. The CDR3 sequence: CAWSRGPYNEQFF.

The chain couples TRBV10-2 to TRBJ2-7; TCRdb lists TRBD1, though no DNA is available to test this call. The length of the CDR3 is 13 residues. Germline CDR1 reads WSHSY; CDR2 reads SAAADI. CDR3 sequence: CASGAGILYEQYF.

The V call is TRBV5-4, the J call TRBJ1-2; TCRdb names TRBD1, which stays unverified in the absence of DNA. The CDR3 is made up of 14 amino acids. The germline gives CDR1 SGHNT, CDR2 YYREEE (reference sequence). CDR3: CASSAGITNYGYTF.

The chain carries TRBV5-1 and TRBJ2-7; TCRdb names TRBD1, which stays unverified in the absence of DNA. The length of the CDR3 is 14 residues. Germline CDR1 SGHRS, CDR2 YFSETQ. The CDR3 loop reads CASSWDRGLYEQYF.

The gene calls are TRBV19 and TRBJ1-2; there is no DNA to check the TCRdb D call of TRBD1. CDR3 size: 15 residues. The germline V gene has CDR1 LNHDA and CDR2 SQIVND (reference sequence). The CDR3 region is CASSRTGGERYGYTF.

This sequence joins TRBV27 and TRBJ2-7; TCRdb picks TRBD1, but there is no DNA to check that call. CDR1 is MNHEY, CDR2 SMNVEV, per germline (reference sequence). CDR3 length: 13 residues. The CDR3 is CASSPLTRYEQYF.

The J gene is TRBJ1-1, the V gene TRBV11-2. The germline V gene has CDR1 SGHAT and CDR2 FQNNGV. The CDR3 has 14 amino acids. CDR3 in amino acids: CASSTGLPNTEAFF. The complete variable domain, with remaining parts taken from reference TRBV11-2 and TRBJ1-1, reads EAGVAQSPRYKIIEKRQSVAFWCNPISGHATLYWYQQILGQGPKLLIQFQNNGVVDDSQLPKDRFSAERLKGVDSTLKIQPAKLEDSAVYLCASSTGLPNTEAFFGQGTRLTVV.

The chain combines TRBV5-1 with TRBJ2-3; TCRdb reports TRBD1, a call that lacks DNA to check it against. Germline CDR1 reads SGHRS; CDR2 reads YFSETQ. This CDR3 is built from 15 residues. The CDR3 protein is CASSLHGGTTDTQYF.

The chain combines TRBV5-4 with TRBJ2-1; TCRdb proposes TRBD2, but this gene call is untestable without DNA. The CDR3 is 15 residues long. Germline V CDR1 and CDR2: SGHNT, YYREEE (reference sequence). CDR3: CASSLAGGRMHEQFF. Complete variable domain (other parts from reference TRBV5-4 and TRBJ2-1): ETGVTQSPTHLIKTRGQQVTLRCSSQSGHNTVSWYQQALGQGPQFIFQYYREEENGRGNFPPRFSGLQFPNYSSELNVNALELDDSALYLCASSLAGGRMHEQFFGPGTRLTVL.

The rearrangement joins TRBV7-2 to TRBJ1-2; TCRdb gives TRBD1 as the D gene, but with no DNA this cannot be confirmed. The CDR3 has 16 amino acids. CDR1 is SGHTA, CDR2 FQGNSA, per germline. CDR3 residues: CASSSTGTGFVYGYTF.

The gene calls are TRBV5-1 and TRBJ2-7; the D gene TCRdb calls, TRBD1, cannot be checked with no DNA. CDR1 is SGHRS and CDR2 is YFSETQ in the germline V gene. This CDR3 has 18 residues. The CDR3: CASSSTGTGSAKGYEQYF.

The rearrangement uses TRBV29-1 and TRBJ2-1; TCRdb's D call, TRBD1, is unchecked because there is no DNA. The CDR3 totals 13 residues. Germline V gives CDR1 SQVTM, CDR2 ANQGSEA. CDR3 sequence: CSVSNREYNEQFF.

This chain links TRBV10-1 with TRBJ2-2; TCRdb returns TRBD2, unconfirmable since there is no DNA. Germline CDR1 is WNHNN and CDR2 is SYGVQD (reference sequence). This CDR3 spans 14 amino acids. The CDR3 is CASRWGAGTGELFF.

J is TRBJ2-1 and V is TRBV15; lacking DNA, the TRBD1 call made by TCRdb goes unchecked. The V gene's germline CDR1 is LNHNV and CDR2 YYDKDF (reference sequence). The CDR3 length is 17 residues. CDR3 in amino acids: CATSRDAGVPTYNEQFF.

This chain connects TRBV6-2 or TRBV6-3 to TRBJ1-6; TCRdb gives TRBD1 as the D gene, but with no DNA this cannot be confirmed. Germline-derived CDR1 and CDR2 are MNHEY and SVGEGT. CDR3 size: 15 residues. Here the CDR3 reads CASSDPRGAVSPLHF.

The chain joins TRBV7-9 to TRBJ2-7; TCRdb proposes TRBD2, but this gene call is untestable without DNA. Per the germline V gene, CDR1 is SEHNR and CDR2 is FQNEAQ (reference sequence). The CDR3 sequence is 13 residues long. CDR3 amino acids: CASSLIAGHEQYF.

This sequence joins TRBV28 and TRBJ2-2; the TCRdb call, TRBD1, lacks DNA for checking. Looked up from germline, CDR1 is MDHEN and CDR2 is SYDVKM. The CDR3 contains 15 residues. CDR3 protein: CASRLPGGGSGELFF.

The chain has TRBV7-2 and TRBJ2-5; TCRdb indicates TRBD2, and absent DNA this call remains unverified. The CDR3 is 17 residues long. Germline V gene sequence: CDR1 SGHTA, CDR2 FQGNSA. The CDR3 reads CASSLGDVGSFVETQYF.

The chain couples TRBV5-5 to TRBJ2-4; TCRdb selects TRBD1, and the lack of DNA leaves this call unchecked. The CDR3 runs 15 residues. CDR1 is SGHKS, CDR2 YYEKEE, per germline (reference sequence). CDR3: CASTTGSLDKNIQYF.

The V gene is TRBV5-6, the J gene TRBJ2-4. The CDR3 has 14 residues. Germline CDR1 is SGHDT and CDR2 is YYEEEE. This chain's CDR3 is CASSLYLAKNIQYF.

The gene calls are TRBV15 and TRBJ2-4; TCRdb picks TRBD2, but there is no DNA to check that call. CDR3 length equals 11 residues. Germline V gene data show CDR1 as LNHNV and CDR2 as YYDKDF (reference sequence). The CDR3 protein is CATSVGAIQYF.

The gene calls are TRBV28 and TRBJ1-4; without DNA, the TCRdb call of TRBD1 cannot be checked. Germline values: CDR1 MDHEN, CDR2 SYDVKM. This CDR3 comprises 15 residues. Here the CDR3 reads CASRVGGIGPEKLFF.

V usage is TRBV10-3 and J usage is TRBJ2-1. The germline V gene has CDR1 ENHRY and CDR2 SYGVKD. The CDR3 consists of 14 residues. The CDR3 loop reads CATATTQSYNEQFF.

The chain is built from TRBV28 and TRBJ1-6; the D call of TRBD1 rests on TCRdb alone, since no DNA is present to check it. Germline lookup yields CDR1 MDHEN and CDR2 SYDVKM. This CDR3 has 13 amino acids. CDR3 protein: CASKWAGNSPLHF.